This T cell receptor (beta chain) was retrieved from a study of cytomegalovirus exposure and HLA in healthy donors (TCRdb year 2017). Broadly, across the study: In an earlier analysis of 587 of the donors, 250 to 350 Gb of sequence data and 90 million to 120 million unique TCR beta sequences from about 179 million T cells were reported. An early release that covered approximately 600 HLA-typed donors contained approximately 300 gigabases of sequencing data and 80 million or so unique TCR sequences. Among the roughly 380 genotyped donors, around 81% belonged to the genetic ancestry cluster associated with self-reported Caucasian donors. The study was designed to test whether signatures of past pathogen exposure could be identified by cataloging public T cell receptors. Using immunosequencing, the study profiled T cell repertoires from about 610 subjects and related those repertoires to cytomegalovirus serostatus. Besides the first cohort of roughly 660 subjects, a separate validation cohort made up of 95 to 150 different subjects was used. High-throughput TCR immunosequencing, statistical association of individual TCRs with disease status, and machine learning were combined to predict cytomegalovirus infection status. To study patterns of TCR occurrence, a later analysis re-analyzed previously published TCR beta repertoires from hundreds of donors and added high-resolution HLA genotyping. Rather than using new phenotypic data, the later analysis identified candidate immune exposures from TCR beta sequences and from how often those sequences occurred across donors. To decide whether each TCR beta V gene segment behaved as functional or pseudogenic, an earlier analysis of some 540 of the donors relied on high-throughput TCR beta sequencing. Alongside the repertoire data, information on donor age, sex, ethnicity and CMV serostatus was compiled. A later genetic analysis took genome-wide SNP genotypes for 398 of the 666 donors and used that subset as a discovery cohort. All discovery cohort repertoires had been generated using a single sequencing platform. Class I and class II HLA loci were covered by the typing at four-digit resolution. Typing coverage varied by locus: about 629-640 donors for A, B, C, DRB1 and DQB1; roughly 500 for DQA1; around 610 for DPA1; roughly 450 for DPB1. About five DR-DQ haplotypes were treated as single units for association and clustering because of strong linkage in the cohort. Among around 400 genotyped donors of the cohort, an average of about 240,000 unique TCR beta nucleotide sequences was sequenced per donor, of which about 19% were non-productive.

On this clone itself: Which antigen it targets is not known. Per-base quality was not reported, and no clone a single base away is much larger than it.

Library method: the immunoSEQ multiplex PCR assay. The multiplex PCR relied on a mix of 60 forward primers for TCR Vbeta segments and 13 reverse primers for TCR Jbeta segments. A multiplex PCR assay on genomic DNA amplified the CDR3 region of rearranged TCR beta genes. On the Illumina HiSeq System, the amplified TCR beta libraries were sequenced as 87-base-pair reads. The original methods were these. A later analysis tallied tens of millions of unique TCR beta chains across the 610 or so repertoires, and approximately 12 million of those chains were shared by two or more donors. Raw reads were error-corrected and collapsed into unique sequences by a nearest-neighbor algorithm in which closely related sequences were merged to remove PCR and sequencing errors. CDR3 sequences were aligned to IMGT reference sequences to assign V, D and J gene segments. For a sequence to be retained, a match of at least six nucleotides was required to both a V gene segment and a J gene segment. A rearrangement counted as productive if the CDR3 had no stop codons and remained in frame with V and J, and every other rearrangement counted as non-productive. CDR3 was defined by IMGT convention, running from the second conserved V-encoded cysteine to the conserved J-encoded phenylalanine. The earlier analysis of fewer than 700 of the donors excluded sequences that lacked an unambiguous match to a single V gene segment. In an earlier analysis of several hundred of the donors, V segments were called functional above 56.7% productive rearrangements and were called segregating when the between-donor standard deviation exceeded 5%. A statistical classification framework was built for diagnosing cytomegalovirus status from the catalog of TCR beta chain sequences. In a later analysis, V and J genes were assigned by comparing TCR nucleotide sequences against IMGT/GENE-DB human TR gene sequences. A later analysis assigned CDR3 sequences and most-parsimonious VDJ recombination scenarios with the TCRdist pipeline. In a later analysis, every TCR beta chain was defined by the combination of its CDR3 amino acid sequence and its V-gene family, and reads without a unique V-gene family were dropped. A later analysis removed 592 highly shared, low-generation-probability nucleotide sequences to deal with suspected cross-contamination and a sequencing artifact. In a later analysis, a clonal expansion index was calculated for each public chain from normalized within-repertoire ranks of inferred template counts. Generation probabilities in a later analysis came from a VDJ recombination model fitted to out-of-frame rearrangements, and those results were checked against IGoR. In a later analysis, TCR-TCR, TCR-HLA and TCR-CMV co-occurrence was scored with hypergeometric tests, and a repertoire-size bias correction was applied to TCR pairs. A later analysis estimated false discovery rates by permuting HLA or CMV assignments 20 times. In a later analysis, co-occurring TCRs were grouped using DBSCAN, and TCRdist sequence similarity was added for clustering within HLA-allele-positive subsets. Repertoires with fewer than 30,000 or more than 120,000 public chains, plus five repertoires with anomalous nucleotide sharing, were excluded from co-occurrence clustering. The table comes from immuneACCESS by way of TCRdb, which keeps in-frame sequences with V and J called. Part of the clones is missing from these tables; in studies checked, under half for an unresolved V gene and the rest for unknown reasons. D and trimming were read from the DNA, whereas the V and J calls and clone size are those reported in that table. The sample table contains about 52,000 clones; only one count was recorded for around 70% of them. The top ten constitute about 9.7% of the sample.

The cohort was made up of 650 to 700 healthy bone marrow donors. At the time of sampling, all cohort members were nominally healthy, though unrecorded immune exposures were likely present. The donor tested CMV seronegative, placing the donor among the 350 or so seronegative members of the cohort. Each donor provided a peripheral blood sample, and peripheral blood mononuclear cells were used for TCR beta sequencing. The Qiagen DNeasy Blood Extraction Kit was used to extract genomic DNA from the blood cell samples. What the authors observed across the whole study: Because counts were too low, about 18 rarely observed V segments, including chromosome 9 orphons, were excluded from the earlier analysis of some 540 of the donors. A further reported finding was that TCR beta sequences accurately predicted the HLA-A and HLA-B alleles for most subjects in the first cohort. Several of the top co-occurrence clusters appeared to be linked to parvovirus B19, influenza, CMV and Epstein-Barr virus, according to a later analysis. Roughly uniform sequencing depth across donors was assumed in presence/absence analyses, although this assumption may not hold. In a later genetic analysis, a missense DCLRE1C variant was associated with V-gene and J-gene trimming of TCR beta chains, and the association was replicated in an independent cohort. Because HLA typing was unavailable for some donors at each locus, only the typed subset was used in association tests. A later analysis found that most CMV-associated TCR beta chains appeared HLA-restricted, with HLA associations seemingly driven largely by CMV exposure. Most TCR sequences were seen in very few donors, while some public TCRs were found in many individuals. Three of the identified cytomegalovirus-associated TCR beta chains were confirmed in vitro to be specific for cytomegalovirus antigens. Linkage disequilibrium might explain the correlated functional status among segregating V segments, but an unknown experimental factor could not be ruled out. The classifier was reported to diagnose cytomegalovirus status with high specificity and sensitivity in both the original cohort and the validation cohort. In the study, some 180 TCR beta chains were listed as associated with cytomegalovirus. A later analysis found that TCR association rates varied across HLA loci, with DRB1 alleles showing the most associated TCRs and HLA-C alleles the fewest. The sequencing pipeline was judged likely to have produced a cluster of highly shared sequence variants as a technical artifact. Only TCR beta chains were sequenced in this cohort, and the absence of alpha or paired-chain data limited detectable features. In an earlier analysis of some 550 of the donors, most TCR beta V segments were observed in productive rearrangements about 87% or about 30% of the time, broadly matching IMGT annotations. For the cohort, immune exposure information was limited to CMV serostatus. A later analysis found that HLA-associated TCR beta chains were more clonally expanded and had lower generation probabilities than equally common non-associated chains. It was suggested by the authors that the approach could potentially be generalized to other disease states and immunological phenotypes. Some IMGT-functional V segments, including TRBV6-2 and TRBV6-3, could not be told apart with the 87-base-pair reads, so those segments were excluded. According to a later genetic analysis, donors in an Asian-associated ancestry cluster had fewer N-insertions in productive TCRs than the roughly 700-donor mean. In a later analysis, 16,951 TCR beta sequences were associated with specific HLA alleles at a false discovery rate of 0.05. Strong co-occurrence of HLA alleles, especially DR and DQ, made assigning TCR associations to individual alleles difficult.

CDR1 SGHVS and CDR2 FNYEAQ are derived from the germline V gene. V is pruned by 1 base and J by 4 bases, leaving 18 bases of the junction without a gene match. The CDR3 has 20 amino acids, counting the end cysteine and phenylalanine. Only the CDR3 DNA is retained, 60 bases long and in frame from the first base. This sequence was found in a woman between 45 and 65 years old in good health and CMV-seronegative. The rearrangement combines TRBV7-6 with TRBJ2-5, with 10 central nucleotides matching TRBD1. The sequenced material came from PBMCs. The DNA sequence is TGTGCCAGCAGCTTAGTGGCCACCGGGACAGGGGCCATGAGGGGAGAGACCCAGTACTTC. Translated, it reads CASSLVATGTGAMRGETQYF.